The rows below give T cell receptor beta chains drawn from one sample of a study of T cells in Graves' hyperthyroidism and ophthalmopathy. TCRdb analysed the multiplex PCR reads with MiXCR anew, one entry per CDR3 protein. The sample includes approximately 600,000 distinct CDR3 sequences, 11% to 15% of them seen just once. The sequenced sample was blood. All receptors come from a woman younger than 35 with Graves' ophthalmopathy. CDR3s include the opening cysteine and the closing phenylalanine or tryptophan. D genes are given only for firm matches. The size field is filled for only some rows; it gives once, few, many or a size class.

TGTGCCAGTAGCTCCGCAGGGGAGCACAACGAGCAGTACTTC | CASSSAGEHNEQYF | TRBV19 | NA | TRBJ2-7 | NA
TGTGCCAGCAGTCTCGGCCTTTACTTAGCCAAAAACATTCAGTACTTC | CASSLGLYLAKNIQYF | TRBV28 | many | TRBJ2-4 | NA
TGTGCCAGCAGCTTAGGGACAGCCTACTCTGGGGCCAACGTCCTGACTTTC | CASSLGTAYSGANVLTF | TRBV7-9 | few | TRBJ2-6 | NA
TGCGCCAGCAGCCAAGATCCCGGGGGAGGGGCCTACGAGCAGTACTTC | CASSQDPGGGAYEQYF | TRBV4-1 | NA | TRBJ2-7 | TRBD2
TGTGCCAGCAGTTTAGTAGCGCCTCAGGGCTATGGCTACACCTTC | CASSLVAPQGYGYTF | TRBV27 | few | TRBJ1-2 | NA
TGTGCCAGCAGTCTCGGACTCAACCGGCACAATGAGCAGTTCTTC | CASSLGLNRHNEQFF | TRBV12-3/TRBV12-4 | many | TRBJ2-1 | NA
TGTGCCAGCAGAGACGGTGGCTCCTACAATGAGCAGTTCTTC | CASRDGGSYNEQFF | TRBV27 | many | TRBJ2-1 | NA
TGTGCCAGCAGAGCCGGGACAGGACATTACGAGCAGTACTTC | CASRAGTGHYEQYF | TRBV28 | once | TRBJ2-7 | TRBD1
TGTGCCAGCAGCCAAGATTGGCTTAGCGGCTACACCTTC | CASSQDWLSGYTF | TRBV14 | NA | TRBJ1-2 | NA
TGTGCCATCAGTGAGCCGGACCTAAGCAGGGGGCGGGTCGGCAGAGGGGCCAACGTCCTGACTTTC | CAISEPDLSRGRVGRGANVLTF | TRBV10-3 | NA | TRBJ2-6 | TRBD1
TGTGCCAGCAGCCCAAGTGGTAGCGGGAGGGCCGTTAATGAGCAGTTCTTC | CASSPSGSGRAVNEQFF | TRBV7-3 | many | TRBJ2-1 | TRBD2
TGTGCCAGCAGCTTTGTCCTAGCGGGATTTGGCACCGGGGAGCTGTTTTTT | CASSFVLAGFGTGELFF | TRBV5-4 | few | TRBJ2-2 | TRBD2
TGTGCCAGCAGCTTGGTACTAGCGGCTTACAATGAGCAGTTCTTC | CASSLVLAAYNEQFF | TRBV7-9 | NA | TRBJ2-1 | TRBD2
TGTGCCAGCAGTCAGCCGGGACAGGGGACTTACGAGCAGTACTTC | CASSQPGQGTYEQYF | TRBV12-3/TRBV12-4 | many | TRBJ2-7 | TRBD1
TGCGCCAGCAGCATCGGACAGGGTGGCGAGCAGTACTTC | CASSIGQGGEQYF | TRBV5-1 | many | TRBJ2-7 | TRBD1
TGTGCCAGCAGACTCGAAGGGGCGGGAGGTTGGAGCGAGCAGTACTTC | CASRLEGAGGWSEQYF | TRBV6-1 | many | TRBJ2-7 | TRBD2
TGTGCCAGCAGCTTGCGGCTAGCGGTCTCCTACAATGAGCAGTTCTTC | CASSLRLAVSYNEQFF | TRBV5-4 | NA | TRBJ2-1 | TRBD2
TGCAGTGCTCCCCCGGCTGTCAGGGCAGGGGTCGACTATGGCTACACCTTC | CSAPPAVRAGVDYGYTF | TRBV20-1 | NA | TRBJ1-2 | NA
TGTGCCAGCAGCTTTTCCGTTGTCCGTTCCTACAATGAGCAGTTCTTC | CASSFSVVRSYNEQFF | TRBV7-9 | NA | TRBJ2-1 | NA
TGTGCCGGAAGACCCGCCGGGCAGCCCCAGCATTTT | CAGRPAGQPQHF | TRBV6-4 | NA | TRBJ1-5 | NA
TGTGCCTGGAGTGTAATAATCACCGGGGAGCTGTTTTTT | CAWSVIITGELFF | TRBV30 | many | TRBJ2-2 | NA
TGTGCCAGCAGCCAATTCACTGCGGGAAACACCATATATTTT | CASSQFTAGNTIYF | TRBV3-1 | few | TRBJ1-3 | NA
TGTGCCAGCAGCTTAGTGAAGGGGAACACTGAAGCTTTCTTT | CASSLVKGNTEAFF | TRBV11-2 | many | TRBJ1-1 | NA
TGCAGTGCTACGGGGTCGGGGTCGAGCACAGATACGCAGTATTTT | CSATGSGSSTDTQYF | TRBV20-1 | NA | TRBJ2-3 | NA
TGTGCCAGCACCCCCAAGGAAGCAGATACGCAGTATTTT | CASTPKEADTQYF | TRBV6-1 | NA | TRBJ2-3 | NA
TGCAGTGCTAGCGGGACAGCGTCCTACGAGCAGTACTTC | CSASGTASYEQYF | TRBV20-1 | many | TRBJ2-7 | TRBD1
TGTGCCAGTAGTGCGGACAGGGTGGGTGGCTACACCTTC | CASSADRVGGYTF | TRBV19 | few | TRBJ1-2 | TRBD1
TGCGCCAGCAGAGGGACGGCACTGAGCTCCTACGAGCAGTACTTC | CASRGTALSSYEQYF | TRBV4-1 | few | TRBJ2-7 | NA
TGTGCCAGCAGCTCAAGCCCCGGGACAGGGGCGTCCCGAGCTTTCTTT | CASSSSPGTGASRAFF | TRBV11-2 | once | TRBJ1-1 | TRBD1
TGTGCCAGCAGCCCTCTATCTCTAGCGGGAGGAGTAGGTGATGAGCAGTTCTTC | CASSPLSLAGGVGDEQFF | TRBV16 | many | TRBJ2-1 | TRBD2
TGTGCCAGCGCCAGGGGGCACGACACCGGGGAGCTGTTTTTT | CASARGHDTGELFF | TRBV6-2/TRBV6-3 | few | TRBJ2-2 | TRBD1
TGTGCCAGCAGCCCTGAAGTGCGAGGCTATGGCTACACCTTC | CASSPEVRGYGYTF | TRBV11-2 | NA | TRBJ1-2 | NA
TGCGCCAGCAGCTCAACGACAGTGTCTGGGGCCAACGTCCTGACTTTC | CASSSTTVSGANVLTF | TRBV5-1 | NA | TRBJ2-6 | NA
TGTGCCAGCAGCCAACAGGTAGACGAGCAGTACTTC | CASSQQVDEQYF | TRBV5-6 | NA | TRBJ2-7 | NA
TGTGCCAGCAGTTTCGGGGACAGGGCTAAACTAAATGAGCAGTTCTTC | CASSFGDRAKLNEQFF | TRBV12-3/TRBV12-4 | NA | TRBJ2-1 | TRBD1
TGTGCCAGCAGATCGACCGAATCTAACTATGGCTACACCTTC | CASRSTESNYGYTF | TRBV6-1 | NA | TRBJ1-2 | NA
TGTGCCAGCAGTGAGGCCGACAGGGGACCCTACAATGAGCAGTTCTTC | CASSEADRGPYNEQFF | TRBV12-3/TRBV12-4 | many | TRBJ2-1 | TRBD1
TGTGCCAGCAGCGATGGGACTTTCTACGAGCAGTACTTC | CASSDGTFYEQYF | TRBV28 | many | TRBJ2-7 | NA
TGTGCCAGCAGAGCAAGTTGGCGGGAAAACACAGATACGCAGTATTTT | CASRASWRENTDTQYF | TRBV7-8 | NA | TRBJ2-3 | NA
TGTGCCATCAGTGAGAGGGGGGCGTCTAGCGGGAGCCTCGGGTACAATGAGCAGTTCTTC | CAISERGASSGSLGYNEQFF | TRBV10-3 | many | TRBJ2-1 | TRBD2
TGTGCCAGCACCACGAGGGGCAATCAGCCCCAGCATTTT | CASTTRGNQPQHF | TRBV27 | many | TRBJ1-5 | NA
TGTGCCAGCAGCCCAAACAGGGGGCCCGAAGCTTTCTTT | CASSPNRGPEAFF | TRBV7-2 | many | TRBJ1-1 | TRBD1
TGTGCCAGCAGTTTATCAATGGGCCTTGAGGGCACAGATACGCAGTATTTT | CASSLSMGLEGTDTQYF | TRBV28 | many | TRBJ2-3 | NA
TGTGCCAGCAGTTTTGTTAGCACAGATACGCAGTATTTT | CASSFVSTDTQYF | TRBV28 | many | TRBJ2-3 | NA
TGTGCCAGCAGCTTAGGAGGGACTGCGGGAGGGTTAAATGAGCAGTTCTTC | CASSLGGTAGGLNEQFF | TRBV11-3 | many | TRBJ2-1 | TRBD2
TGTGCCAGTACCGTGACAGGGAACCTTGAAGCTTTCTTT | CASTVTGNLEAFF | TRBV19 | few | TRBJ1-1 | TRBD1
TGTGCTAGCAGCCCCCAGTTTGGGACCCACCAAGAGACCCAGTACTTC | CASSPQFGTHQETQYF | TRBV7-7 | NA | TRBJ2-5 | NA
TGTGCCAGCAGCTTTTTCGCGGGACGCTCCTACAATGAGCAGTTCTTC | CASSFFAGRSYNEQFF | TRBV5-8 | many | TRBJ2-1 | NA
TGTGCCAGCAGCCCCGGGGCTAGCGGGAATATCTACAATAGGCAGTTCTTC | CASSPGASGNIYNRQFF | TRBV7-2 | many | TRBJ2-1 | TRBD2